This section outlines one T cell receptor beta chain sequence together with its context. This entry comes from a study of CD8 T cells in Susac syndrome. The V gene's germline CDR1 is SGDLS and CDR2 YYNGEE. The CDR3 covers 17 residues. After removal of 8 bases from V and 2 bases from J, the junction contained 9 bases not matched to a gene. An input of about 0.5 to 1 ug of RNA was subjected to reverse transcription using random hexamers. TCRdb re-analysed the immunoSEQ multiplex PCR reads in MiXCR, keeping a single row per CDR3 protein. The data show roughly 200,000 distinct CDR3 sequences, approximately 96% seen once.

The rearrangement uses TRBV9 and TRBJ2-6; 11 nucleotides match TRBD1. The sample comprised CD4+ T cells from PBMCs. The clonotype was recovered from a human donor with multiple sclerosis. The CDR3 nucleotides are TGTGCCAGTAGGGACAGGGGGTCCCCCGCTGGGGCCAACGTCCTGACTTTC. It yields the protein CASRDRGSPAGANVLTF.